The clone carrying this T cell receptor (beta chain) was detected many times. TCRdb analysed the RT-PCR reads with MiXCR anew, one entry per CDR3 protein. This table holds 650,000 to 800,000 distinct CDR3 sequences, approximately 15% found once. Germline V lookup: CDR1 MNHEY, CDR2 SVGAGI. Trimming stripped 6 bases from V and 4 bases from J, with 20 bases between. This CDR3 has 16 amino acids. Source material: memory CD4+ T cells from blood. The sequence derives from a female donor in good health, serving as a healthy control. The chain employs TRBV6-5 and TRBJ2-3; D is ambiguous. DNA for the CDR3: TGTGCCAGCAGCTATAAACACCCACCCCTTTCAGATACGCAGTATTTT. Amino acids: CASSYKHPPLSDTQYF.